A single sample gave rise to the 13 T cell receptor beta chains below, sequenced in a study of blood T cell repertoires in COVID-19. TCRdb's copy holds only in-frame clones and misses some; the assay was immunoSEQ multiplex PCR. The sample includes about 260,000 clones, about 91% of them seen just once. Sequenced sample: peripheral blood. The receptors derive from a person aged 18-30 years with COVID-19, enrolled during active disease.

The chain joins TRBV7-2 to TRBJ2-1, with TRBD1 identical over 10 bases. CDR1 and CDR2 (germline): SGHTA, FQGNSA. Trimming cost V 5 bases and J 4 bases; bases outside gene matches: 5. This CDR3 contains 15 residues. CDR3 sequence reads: CASSLRTGGYNEQFF. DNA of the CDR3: TGTGCCAGCAGCCTTCGGACAGGGGGTTACAATGAGCAGTTCTTC.

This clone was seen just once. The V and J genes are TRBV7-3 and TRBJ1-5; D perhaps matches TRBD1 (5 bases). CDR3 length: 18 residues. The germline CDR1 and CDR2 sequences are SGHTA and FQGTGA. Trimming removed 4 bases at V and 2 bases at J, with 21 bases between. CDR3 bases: TGTGCCAGCAGCTCAACCCTCGTGTGGGGCACAGGCAATCAGCCCCAGCATTTT. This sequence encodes CASSSTLVWGTGNQPQHF.

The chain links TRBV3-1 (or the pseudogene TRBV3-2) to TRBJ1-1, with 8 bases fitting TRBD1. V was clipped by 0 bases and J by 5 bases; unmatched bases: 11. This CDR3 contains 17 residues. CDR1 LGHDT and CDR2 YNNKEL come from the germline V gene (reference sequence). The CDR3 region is CASSQEGWVRGPTEAFF. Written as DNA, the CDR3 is TGTGCCAGCAGCCAAGAGGGCTGGGTCAGGGGGCCTACTGAAGCTTTCTTT.

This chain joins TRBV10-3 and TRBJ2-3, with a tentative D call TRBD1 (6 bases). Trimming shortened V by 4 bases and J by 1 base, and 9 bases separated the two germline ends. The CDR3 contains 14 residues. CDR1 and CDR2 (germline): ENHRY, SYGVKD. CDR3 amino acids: CAISVAGGTDTQYF. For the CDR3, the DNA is TGTGCCATCAGTGTAGCAGGGGGCACAGATACGCAGTATTTT.

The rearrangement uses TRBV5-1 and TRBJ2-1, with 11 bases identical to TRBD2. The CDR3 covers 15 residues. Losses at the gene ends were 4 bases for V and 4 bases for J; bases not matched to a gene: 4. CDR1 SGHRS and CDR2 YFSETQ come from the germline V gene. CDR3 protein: CASSRTSGPYNEQFF. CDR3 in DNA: TGCGCCAGCAGCAGGACTAGCGGGCCGTACAATGAGCAGTTCTTC. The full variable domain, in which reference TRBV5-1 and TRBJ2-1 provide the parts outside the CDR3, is KAGVTQTPRYLIKTRGQQVTLSCSPISGHRSVSWYQQTPGQGLQFLFEYFSETQRNKGNFPGRFSGRQFSNSRSEMNVSTLELGDSALYLCASSRTSGPYNEQFFGPGTRLTVL.

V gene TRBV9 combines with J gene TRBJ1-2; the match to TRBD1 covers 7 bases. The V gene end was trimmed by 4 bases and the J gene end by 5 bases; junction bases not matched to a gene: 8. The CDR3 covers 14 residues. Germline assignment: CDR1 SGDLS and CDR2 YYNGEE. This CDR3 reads CASSTGDSSYGYTF. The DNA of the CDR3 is TGTGCCAGCAGCACCGGGGACAGCTCATATGGCTACACCTTC.

CDR3 sequence reads: CASSPSNREAFF. Written as DNA, the CDR3 is TGTGCCAGCAGTCCGAGTAACAGGGAAGCTTTCTTT. The J gene is TRBJ1-1, the V gene TRBV6-6, with a possible D match to TRBD1 (5 bases). V was cut by 5 bases and J by 8 bases, with 12 bases left in between. The CDR3 covers 12 residues. CDR1 and CDR2 from the germline V gene are MNHNY and SVGAGI (reference sequence).

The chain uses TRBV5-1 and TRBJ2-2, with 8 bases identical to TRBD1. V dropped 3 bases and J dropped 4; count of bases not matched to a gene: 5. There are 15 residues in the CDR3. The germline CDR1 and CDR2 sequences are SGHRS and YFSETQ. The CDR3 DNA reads TGCGCCAGCAGCTCGAGACAGGGGTCCACCGGGGAGCTGTTTTTT. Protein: CASSSRQGSTGELFF.

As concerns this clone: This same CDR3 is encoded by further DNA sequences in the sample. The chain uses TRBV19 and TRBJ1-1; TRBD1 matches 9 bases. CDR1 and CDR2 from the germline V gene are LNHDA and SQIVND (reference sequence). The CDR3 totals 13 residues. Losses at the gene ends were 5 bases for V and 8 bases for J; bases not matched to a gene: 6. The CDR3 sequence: CASSPTGGTEAFF. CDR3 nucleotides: TGTGCCAGTAGTCCCACAGGGGGCACCGAAGCTTTCTTT.

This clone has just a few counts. CDR3 sequence (DNA): TGTGCCAGCAACCGGGTTGGGGAAAAACTGTTTTTT. Its translation is CASNRVGEKLFF. The genes are TRBV6-6 and TRBJ1-4; D unresolved. V was pared by 7 bases and J by 8 bases, with 11 bases between. The CDR3 totals 12 residues. In germline, CDR1 is MNHNY, CDR2 SVGAGI (reference sequence).

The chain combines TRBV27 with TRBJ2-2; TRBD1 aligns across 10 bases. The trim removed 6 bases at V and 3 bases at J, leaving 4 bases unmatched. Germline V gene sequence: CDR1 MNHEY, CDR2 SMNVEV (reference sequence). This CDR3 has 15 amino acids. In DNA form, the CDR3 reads TGTGCCAGCAGAGGGACAGGGGTCTACACCGGGGAGCTGTTTTTT. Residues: CASRGTGVYTGELFF.

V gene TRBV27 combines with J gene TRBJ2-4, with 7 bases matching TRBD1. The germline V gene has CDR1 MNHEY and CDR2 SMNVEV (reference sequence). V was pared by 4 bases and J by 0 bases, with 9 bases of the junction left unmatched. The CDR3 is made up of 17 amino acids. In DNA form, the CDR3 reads TGTGCCAGCAGTTCCCGGGACAGCGAACTAGCCAAAAACATTCAGTACTTC. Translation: CASSSRDSELAKNIQYF.

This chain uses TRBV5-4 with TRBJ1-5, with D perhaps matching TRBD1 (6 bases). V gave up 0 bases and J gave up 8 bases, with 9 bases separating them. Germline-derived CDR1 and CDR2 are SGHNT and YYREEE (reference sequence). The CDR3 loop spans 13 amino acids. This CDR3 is CASSLAGEKPQHF. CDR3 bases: TGTGCCAGCAGCTTGGCAGGGGAGAAGCCCCAGCATTTT.